This TCR beta chain was captured in a study of radiotherapy plus CTLA-4 blockade in lung cancer. The study, taken as a whole, reports: Strongest reported response predictors: early blood clone changes and post-radiation interferon-beta.

V dropped 6 bases and J dropped 10 bases, with 19 bases sitting between them. The length of the CDR3 is 13 residues. Germline V gene lookup returns CDR1 SQVTM and CDR2 ANQGSEA. The table came from immunoSEQ multiplex PCR; TCRdb's copy has only in-frame clones and leaves some out. The sample lists tens of thousands of clones; over 60% were seen once. Those patients who had chemo-refractory metastatic non-small-cell lung cancer were given focal radiation along with CTLA-4 blockade through ipilimumab. For this clone: No antigen is known for it.

This sequence was found in a human donor with non-small cell lung cancer that progressed on radiotherapy plus ipilimumab. The chain links TRBV29-1 to TRBJ2-1; D might be TRBD2 (5 bases). This specimen consisted of peripheral blood, obtained from a patient treated with radiotherapy plus ipilimumab. The chain's CDR3 is CSVTTNPSGEQFF. The CDR3 DNA reads as TGCAGCGTCACGACTAACCCTTCCGGGGAGCAGTTCTTC.